This entry lists 6 T cell receptor beta chains sequenced from one sample in a study of CD8 T cells in ankylosing spondylitis. The antigens these receptors bind are not known. TCRdb passed the 5' RACE reads through MiXCR, listing each CDR3 protein once. The sample includes around 390,000 distinct CDR3 sequences, about a fifth of them seen just once. General study results and limits: Among TCR beta sequences, a motif of several highly homologous variants appeared characteristic of ankylosing spondylitis blood.

Source material: blood, either unsorted or a sorted T cell fraction (not recorded which). The receptor source for this set is a male donor with ankylosing spondylitis.

This chain links TRBV20-1 with TRBJ2-7; TRBD2 might be the D (6 bases). The CDR3 covers 14 residues. Germline V gene data show CDR1 as DFQATT and CDR2 as SNEGSKA (reference sequence). V lost 1 base to trimming and J lost 1 base, with 11 bases between them. CDR3 residues: CSARVLATSYEQYF. DNA for the CDR3: TGCAGTGCTAGAGTCCTAGCGACGTCCTACGAGCAGTACTTC.

This clonotype occurred a few times. The chain's CDR3 is CASSQSPPGTQYF. As DNA, the CDR3 is TGTGCCAGCAGCCAGTCCCCTCCGGGGACCCAGTACTTC. V usage is TRBV14 and J usage is TRBJ2-5; D ambiguous. This CDR3 contains 13 residues. The germline CDR1 and CDR2 sequences are SGHDN and FVKESK. V lost 3 bases and J 7 bases, leaving 12 bases between the germline ends.

The gene calls are TRBV28 and TRBJ2-7; 7 nucleotides line up with TRBD2. Per the germline V gene, CDR1 is MDHEN and CDR2 is SYDVKM. V was pared by 4 bases and J by 0 bases, with 9 bases of the junction left unmatched. The CDR3 sequence is 16 residues long. In nucleotides, the CDR3 is TGTGCCAGCAGTTCCGTTTCTAGCGGAGACTCCTACGAGCAGTACTTC. It yields the protein CASSSVSSGDSYEQYF.

There are many counts of this clonotype. V gene TRBV29-1 combines with J gene TRBJ2-3; 9 bases align to TRBD2. Per germline, CDR1 SQVTM and CDR2 ANQGSEA. V shed 4 bases and J 5 bases; nucleotides not matched to a gene: 7. CDR3 size: 14 residues. The CDR3 reads CSVVRGRARDTQYF. The CDR3 DNA follows: TGCAGCGTTGTTCGCGGGAGGGCCAGAGATACGCAGTATTTT.

The V gene is TRBV5-1, the J gene TRBJ2-2; D ambiguous. Germline V gene lookup returns CDR1 SGHRS and CDR2 YFSETQ. CDR3 size: 16 residues. The ends were cut back, 5 bases at V and 6 bases at J, with 20 bases in the middle. The CDR3 bases are TGCGCCAGCAGGGTCTTCACAACTACACCTTCCGGGGAGCTGTTTTTT. Its translation: CASRVFTTTPSGELFF.

V usage is TRBV12-3 or TRBV12-4 and J usage is TRBJ1-3, with a possible D match to TRBD1 (5 bases). This CDR3 region has 14 residues. V was pared by 5 bases and J by 0 bases, with 8 bases between. The CDR3 DNA sequence: TGTGCCAGCAGTCGACAGAGCTCTGGAAACACCATATATTTT. This gives the protein CASSRQSSGNTIYF.